These 10 T cell receptor beta chains originate from one sample sequenced in a study of graft-versus-host responses after intestinal transplantation. Some clones are missing from TCRdb's copy, which holds only in-frame ones; the method was immunoSEQ multiplex PCR. The sample has tens of thousands of clones; around 86% are singletons. Graft tissue processing released intraepithelial and lamina propria lymphocytes. The starting material was ileum tissue, obtained roughly 390 days after transplant. Receptors were obtained from a human patient who received an intestinal transplant, so some T cells may come from the graft donor.

This chain links TRBV18 with TRBJ2-5, with TRBD1 identical over 8 bases. The CDR3 has 15 amino acids. Per germline, CDR1 KGHSH and CDR2 LQKENI. With V trimmed by 3 bases and J by 1 base, 4 bases remained unmatched. In nucleotides, the CDR3 is TGTGCCAGCTCACCCCCACAGGGGGTCCAAGAGACCCAGTACTTC. This codes for CASSPPQGVQETQYF. Drawing the rest from reference TRBV18 and TRBJ2-5, the complete variable domain is NAGVMQNPRHLVRRRGQEARLRCSPMKGHSHVYWYRQLPEEGLKFMVYLQKENIIDESGMPKERFSAEFPKEGPSILRIQQVVRGDSAAYFCASSPPQGVQETQYFGPGTRLLVL.

This clone has a single count. The J gene is TRBJ1-2, the V gene TRBV13; D perhaps matches TRBD1 (5 bases). CDR1 PRHDT and CDR2 FYEKMQ come from the germline V gene (reference sequence). V lost 3 bases and J lost 1, with 9 bases in between. The CDR3 is 14 amino acids. The CDR3 loop reads CASSLGRLNYGYTF. The CDR3 DNA reads TGTGCCAGCAGCTTGGGACGGCTTAACTATGGCTACACCTTC. Complete variable domain (other parts from reference TRBV13 and TRBJ1-2): AAGVIQSPRHLIKEKRETATLKCYPIPRHDTVYWYQQGPGQDPQFLISFYEKMQSDKGSIPDRFSAQQFSDYHSELNMSSLELGDSALYFCASSLGRLNYGYTFGSGTRLTVV.

This chain uses TRBV7-9 with TRBJ2-7, with D maybe TRBD2 (6 bases). Trimming left V 3 bases short and J 3 bases short, with 12 bases between. This CDR3 contains 14 residues. CDR1 SEHNR and CDR2 FQNEAQ come from the germline V gene (reference sequence). CDR3 nucleotide sequence: TGTGCCAGCAGCTTTGGGCCGGGGGACTACGAGCAGTACTTC. This sequence encodes CASSFGPGDYEQYF. Variable domain in full (rest from reference TRBV7-9 and TRBJ2-7): DTGVSQNPRHKITKRGQNVTFRCDPISEHNRLYWYRQTLGQGPEFLTYFQNEAQLEKSRLLSDRFSAERPKGSFSTLEIQRTEQGDSAMYLCASSFGPGDYEQYFGPGTRLTVT.

V gene TRBV27 combines with J gene TRBJ2-6; D might be TRBD2 (5 bases). This CDR3 has 15 residues. Germline values: CDR1 MNHEY, CDR2 SMNVEV (reference sequence). V was trimmed by 1 base and J by 4 bases, leaving 8 bases between them. This CDR3 is CASSLYGEGANVLTF. CDR3 DNA: TGTGCCAGCAGTTTATACGGGGAAGGGGCCAACGTCCTGACTTTC.

The chain combines TRBV7-9 with TRBJ2-5; either TRBD1 or TRBD2 may supply D (5 bases each). Between the trimmed V and J ends, which lost 5 bases and 2 bases, there was a span of 12 bases. This CDR3 is 14 amino acids long. Germline V gene lookup returns CDR1 SEHNR and CDR2 FQNEAQ (reference sequence). Written as DNA, the CDR3 is TGTGCCAGCAGCGGTGGGGGATCTCAAGAGACCCAGTACTTC. Translated: CASSGGGSQETQYF.

This chain links TRBV6-1 with TRBJ2-3, with 8 bases that match TRBD1. J gave up 2 bases and V 6 bases, and 4 bases lay outside the gene matches. CDR1 and CDR2 (germline): MNHNS, SASEGT. The CDR3 contains 14 residues. The CDR3, as DNA: TGTGCCAGCAGCCGGGACAGGCCCACAGATACGCAGTATTTT. Its translation: CASSRDRPTDTQYF.

The chain combines TRBV19 with TRBJ1-5; D is ambiguous. The CDR3 is 13 residues long. The germline CDR1 and CDR2 sequences are LNHDA and SQIVND (reference sequence). Trimming shortened V by 3 bases and J by 5 bases, and 8 bases separated the two germline ends. The CDR3 DNA reads as TGTGCCAGTAGTATTTGGGGTCATCAGCCCCAGCATTTT. Residues: CASSIWGHQPQHF.

This clone has just one count. Germline is not matched at one junction end, which may reflect a read error. The CDR3 here is CASGFARLGF. Written as DNA, the CDR3 is TGTGCCAGCGGTTTCGCGAGACTAGGTTTT. The chain joins TRBV27 to TRBJ2-3; D is possibly TRBD2 (6 bases). Germline loops: CDR1 MNHEY, CDR2 SMNVEV (reference sequence). The CDR3 loop spans 10 amino acids.

In this sample, this clone turned up once. The CDR3 DNA follows: TGTGCCAGCAGTGGGACGAGGGGCACAGATACGCAGTATTTT. It is translated as CASSGTRGTDTQYF. This sequence joins TRBV6-1 and TRBJ2-3, with TRBD2 as a possible D gene (5 bases). The CDR3 has 14 residues. V lost 4 bases and J 1 base, leaving 9 bases between the germline ends. CDR1 and CDR2 (germline): MNHNS, SASEGT.

A few counts support this clone. This chain uses TRBV10-1 with TRBJ2-4, with D perhaps TRBD1 (5 bases). Looked up from germline, CDR1 is WNHNN and CDR2 is SYGVQD (reference sequence). This CDR3 spans 14 amino acids. V was pared by 4 bases and J by 6 bases, with 13 bases between. The CDR3 DNA reads TGCGCCAGCAGTGGAGAAGGGGTGAGAAACATTCAGTACTTC. Translating it yields CASSGEGVRNIQYF.